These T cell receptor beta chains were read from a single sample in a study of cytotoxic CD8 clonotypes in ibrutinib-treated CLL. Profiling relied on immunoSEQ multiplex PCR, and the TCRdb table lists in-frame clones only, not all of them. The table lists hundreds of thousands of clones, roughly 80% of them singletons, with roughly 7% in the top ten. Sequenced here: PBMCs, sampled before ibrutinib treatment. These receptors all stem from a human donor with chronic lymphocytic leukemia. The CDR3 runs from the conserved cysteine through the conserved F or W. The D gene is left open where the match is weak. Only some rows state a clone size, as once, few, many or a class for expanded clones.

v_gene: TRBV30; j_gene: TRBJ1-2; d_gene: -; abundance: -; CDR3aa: CAWSVLWGYGYTF; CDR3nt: TGTGCCTGGAGTGTACTATGGGGTTACGGCTACACCTTC
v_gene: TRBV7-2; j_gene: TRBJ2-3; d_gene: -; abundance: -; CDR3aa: CASRLESTDTQYF; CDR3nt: TGTGCCAGCAGACTTGAGAGTACAGATACGCAGTATTTT
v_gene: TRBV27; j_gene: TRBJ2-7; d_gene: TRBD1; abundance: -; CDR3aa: CASSTDRGTYEQYF; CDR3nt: TGTGCCAGCAGTACGGACAGGGGTACCTACGAGCAGTACTTC
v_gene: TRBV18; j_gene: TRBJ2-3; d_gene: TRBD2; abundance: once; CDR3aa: CASSLAGLAALDTQYF; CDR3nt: TGTGCCAGCTCACTTGCGGGACTAGCGGCTTTAGATACGCAGTATTTT
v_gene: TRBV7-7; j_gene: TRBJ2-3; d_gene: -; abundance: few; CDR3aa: CASSLLSTDTQYF; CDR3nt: TGTGCCAGCAGCTTACTTAGCACAGATACGCAGTATTTT
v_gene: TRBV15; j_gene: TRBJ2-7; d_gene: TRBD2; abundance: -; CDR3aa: CATRGTSGRTSFYEQYF; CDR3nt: TGTGCCACCCGCGGGACTAGCGGGAGGACCTCCTTCTACGAGCAGTACTTC
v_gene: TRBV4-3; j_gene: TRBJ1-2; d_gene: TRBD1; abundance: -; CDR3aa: CASSHGTGRGYTF; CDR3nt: TGCGCCAGCAGCCATGGGACAGGGCGAGGCTACACCTTC
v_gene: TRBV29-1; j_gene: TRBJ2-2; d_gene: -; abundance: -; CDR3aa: CSASVPPVGELFF; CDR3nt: TGCAGCGCTTCCGTCCCTCCCGTCGGGGAGCTGTTTTTT
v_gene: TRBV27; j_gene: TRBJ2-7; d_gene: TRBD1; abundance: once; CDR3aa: CASSARQGSYEQYF; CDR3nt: TGTGCCAGCAGTGCAAGACAGGGGTCCTACGAGCAGTACTTC
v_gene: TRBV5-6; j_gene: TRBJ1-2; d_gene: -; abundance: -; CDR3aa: CASSSGRNYGYTF; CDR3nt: TGTGCCAGCAGCTCGGGACGGAACTATGGCTACACCTTC
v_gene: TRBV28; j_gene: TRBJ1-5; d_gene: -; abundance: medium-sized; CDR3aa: CASRTDSYSNQPQHF; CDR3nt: TGTGCCAGCAGGACGGACAGTTATAGCAATCAGCCCCAGCATTTT
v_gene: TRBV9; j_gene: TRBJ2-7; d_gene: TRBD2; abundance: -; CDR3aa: CASSITGGYEQYF; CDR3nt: TGTGCCAGCAGCATAACGGGGGGTTACGAGCAGTACTTC
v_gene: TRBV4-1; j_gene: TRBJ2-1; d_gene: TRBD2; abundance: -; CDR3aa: CASSQEPGTSGRAVQFF; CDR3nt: TGCGCCAGCAGCCAAGAACCCGGGACTAGCGGGAGGGCAGTGCAGTTCTTC
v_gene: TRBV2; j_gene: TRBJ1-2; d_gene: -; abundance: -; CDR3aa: CASSARGNYGYTF; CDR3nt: TGTGCCAGCAGTGCAAGAGGGAACTATGGCTACACCTTC
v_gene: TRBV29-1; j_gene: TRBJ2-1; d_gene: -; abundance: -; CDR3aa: CSVEPGTDNEQFF; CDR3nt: TGCAGCGTTGAACCGGGAACCGACAATGAGCAGTTCTTC
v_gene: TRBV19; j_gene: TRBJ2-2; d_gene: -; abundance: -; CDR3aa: CASSPTGTPNTGELFF; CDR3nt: TGTGCCAGTAGTCCAACCGGGACACCGAACACCGGGGAGCTGTTTTTT
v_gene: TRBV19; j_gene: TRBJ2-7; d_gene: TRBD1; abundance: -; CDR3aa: CASSAYRGPYEQYF; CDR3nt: TGTGCCAGTAGTGCCTACAGGGGGCCCTACGAGCAGTACTTC
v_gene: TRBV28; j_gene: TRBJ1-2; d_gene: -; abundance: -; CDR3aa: CASSQPPNYGYTF; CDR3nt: TGTGCCAGCAGTCAACCCCCTAACTATGGCTACACCTTC
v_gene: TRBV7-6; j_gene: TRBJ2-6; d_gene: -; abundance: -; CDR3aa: CASSLVDSGANVLTF; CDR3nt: TGTGCCAGCAGCTTAGTGGACTCTGGGGCCAACGTCCTGACTTTC
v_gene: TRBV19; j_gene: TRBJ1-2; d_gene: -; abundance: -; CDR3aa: CASSPDGSYGYTF; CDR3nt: TGTGCCAGTAGTCCGGACGGATCCTATGGCTACACCTTC
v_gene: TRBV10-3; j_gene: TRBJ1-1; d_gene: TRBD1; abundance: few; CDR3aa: CAIRNDRGNTEAFF; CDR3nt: TGTGCCATCAGAAACGACAGGGGGAACACTGAAGCTTTCTTT
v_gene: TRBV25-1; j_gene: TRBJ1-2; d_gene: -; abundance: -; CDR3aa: CASSEEYRNSGYTF; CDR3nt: TGTGCCAGCAGTGAAGAGTATAGGAATTCGGGCTACACCTTC
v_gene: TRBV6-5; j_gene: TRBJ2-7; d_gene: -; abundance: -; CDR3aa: CASRRIYEQYF; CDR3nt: TGTGCCAGCAGACGGATCTACGAGCAGTACTTC
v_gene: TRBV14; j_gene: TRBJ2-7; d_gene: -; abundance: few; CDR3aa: CASSQVRGGISYEQYF; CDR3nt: TGTGCCAGCAGCCAAGTACGAGGGGGAATATCCTACGAGCAGTACTTC
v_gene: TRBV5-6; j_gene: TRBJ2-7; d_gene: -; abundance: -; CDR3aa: CASSQLEVGEQYF; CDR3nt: TGTGCCAGCAGCCAACTAGAGGTAGGCGAGCAGTACTTC
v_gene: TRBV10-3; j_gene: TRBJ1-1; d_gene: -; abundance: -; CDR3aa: CAISDFGQRNTEAFF; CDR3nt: TGTGCCATCAGCGACTTCGGGCAGAGGAACACTGAAGCTTTCTTT
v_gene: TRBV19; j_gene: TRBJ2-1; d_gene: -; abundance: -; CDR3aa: CASSIGPFNEQFF; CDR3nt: TGTGCCAGTAGTATTGGTCCTTTCAATGAGCAGTTCTTC